The present entry profiles one TCR beta chain with its context. Its antigen is still unknown. This sample stems from a study of vaccination effects on CD4 cells after COVID-19. Culture lasted about 10 days before CD4+ T cell isolation. The assay was immunoSEQ multiplex PCR, and TCRdb's table has in-frame clones only and misses some. Among about 46,000 clones, roughly 72% were seen once, and the ten largest hold more than 6.5%. The CDR3 runs to 14 residues. Germline CDR1 SGHRS, CDR2 YFSETQ. V lost 0 bases and J 1 base, leaving 7 bases between the germline ends. The sequence was obtained from a human donor who had a prior SARS-CoV-2 infection. The chain joins TRBV5-1 to TRBJ1-1; D is ambiguous. Sequenced material: CD4+ T cells from PBMCs cultured without peptide, taken before COVID-19 vaccination. CDR3 protein: CASSLAPGNTEAFF. CDR3 DNA: TGCGCCAGCAGCTTGGCCCCGGGGAACACTGAAGCTTTCTTT. The whole variable domain, remainder taken from reference TRBV5-1 and TRBJ1-1, is KAGVTQTPRYLIKTRGQQVTLSCSPISGHRSVSWYQQTPGQGLQFLFEYFSETQRNKGNFPGRFSGRQFSNSRSEMNVSTLELGDSALYLCASSLAPGNTEAFFGQGTRLTVV.